These T cell receptor beta chains were read from a single sample in a study. TCRdb analysed the 5' RACE reads with MiXCR anew, one entry per CDR3 protein. The sample includes several thousand distinct CDR3 sequences, approximately 45% of them seen just once. Sequencing used Tregs sorted from a lymph node. All receptors derive from a female donor with breast cancer. CDR3s include the opening cysteine and the closing phenylalanine or tryptophan. A D gene is named only where the DNA matches it firmly. Clone sizes are given selectively: once, few, many, or a class where the clone is expanded.

V,J,size,D,CDR3,DNA
TRBV12-3/TRBV12-4,TRBJ2-1,-,TRBD1,CASSPRTGEYNEQFF,TGTGCCAGCAGTCCCAGGACAGGGGAATACAATGAGCAGTTCTTC
TRBV5-6,TRBJ2-5,-,TRBD1,CASGQGGETQYF,TGTGCCAGCGGACAGGGCGGGGAGACCCAGTACTTC
TRBV7-6,TRBJ2-1,-,TRBD1,CAGSSGTGGTNEQLF,TGTGCCGGCAGCTCCGGGACAGGGGGGACCAATGAGCAGCTCTTC
TRBV7-7,TRBJ2-1,medium-sized,TRBD1,CASSLASRDRVPYNEQFF,TGTGCTAGCAGCTTAGCGAGCCGGGACAGGGTCCCCTACAATGAGCAGTTCTTC
TRBV4-1,TRBJ2-7,medium-sized,-,CASSQEATNAYEQYF,TGCGCCAGCAGCCAAGAAGCGACAAATGCCTACGAGCAGTACTTC
TRBV4-1,TRBJ2-3,-,TRBD2,CASSQPPGLAGDTQYF,TGCGCCAGCAGCCAACCGCCGGGACTAGCGGGAGATACGCAGTATTTT
TRBV12-3/TRBV12-4,TRBJ1-1,few,TRBD1,CASTPGQGYTEAFF,TGTGCCAGCACCCCCGGACAGGGGTACACTGAAGCTTTCTTT
TRBV2,TRBJ2-5,-,TRBD2,CASRSLAGVSGQETQYF,TGTGCCAGCAGGTCGCTAGCGGGAGTTTCGGGTCAAGAGACCCAGTACTTC
TRBV4-1,TRBJ2-7,-,-,CASSQDRAGRTYEQYF,TGCGCCAGCAGCCAAGATAGGGCAGGGAGGACCTACGAGCAGTACTTC
TRBV6-5,TRBJ2-1,-,TRBD2,CASSLTPLADDYPFNEQFF,TGTGCCAGCAGCCTTACCCCGCTAGCGGATGACTATCCGTTCAATGAGCAGTTCTTC
TRBV4-1,TRBJ2-7,-,TRBD2,CASSQASGGGTYEQYF,TGCGCCAGCAGCCAAGCTAGCGGGGGGGGTACCTACGAGCAGTACTTC
TRBV28,TRBJ2-1,-,TRBD2,CASSLIGGSDNNEQFF,TGTGCCAGCAGTTTAATCGGCGGGAGCGACAACAATGAGCAGTTCTTC
TRBV7-6,TRBJ2-7,few,-,CASSLAPSYYEQYF,TGTGCCAGCAGCTTAGCCCCTAGTTACTACGAGCAGTACTTC
TRBV5-1,TRBJ2-1,once,TRBD2,CASMASGDNEQFF,TGTGCCAGCATGGCTAGCGGGGACAATGAGCAGTTCTTC
TRBV5-1,TRBJ1-1,-,-,CASSLFGGANTEAFF,TGCGCCAGCAGCTTGTTCGGGGGGGCGAACACTGAAGCTTTCTTT
TRBV6-2/TRBV6-3,TRBJ2-7,few,-,CASSYMVYEQYF,TGTGCCAGCAGTTACATGGTCTACGAGCAGTACTTC
TRBV5-1,TRBJ1-1,-,TRBD1,CASSGQGQNTEAFF,TGCGCCAGCAGCGGACAGGGACAGAACACTGAAGCTTTCTTT
TRBV5-1,TRBJ2-7,-,-,CASSLGQGMWEQYF,TGCGCCAGCAGCTTGGGGCAGGGAATGTGGGAGCAGTACTTC
TRBV7-6,TRBJ2-7,-,TRBD1,CASSPGTDYSYEQYF,TGTGCCAGCAGCCCAGGGACAGATTACTCCTACGAGCAGTACTTC
TRBV20-1,TRBJ2-5,few,TRBD1,CSAGTERNQYF,TGCAGTGCCGGGACAGAGAGGAACCAGTACTTC
TRBV28,TRBJ2-7,-,-,CASSLHRWTDSYEQYF,TGTGCCAGCAGTTTACATCGGTGGACCGACTCCTACGAGCAGTACTTC
TRBV7-3,TRBJ2-1,few,TRBD2,CASSSGTTPGNEQFF,TGTGCCAGCAGCTCCGGGACTACCCCTGGGAATGAGCAGTTCTTC
TRBV11-3,TRBJ1-1,-,-,CASSPRGQLENTEAFF,TGTGCCAGCAGCCCCCGGGGGCAGTTGGAGAACACTGAAGCTTTCTTT
TRBV12-3/TRBV12-4,TRBJ1-2,-,TRBD1,CASSHDRGESGCTF,TGTGCCAGCAGTCACGACAGGGGAGAGAGTGGCTGCACCTTC
TRBV4-1,TRBJ2-1,-,TRBD2,CASSQDGGLAGAGEQFF,TGCGCCAGCAGCCAAGATGGGGGACTAGCGGGAGCGGGAGAGCAGTTCTTC
TRBV7-9,TRBJ2-7,-,-,CASSSDASEQYF,TGTGCCAGCAGCTCGGACGCAAGCGAGCAGTACTTC
TRBV4-1,TRBJ1-1,-,-,CASSRQVNTEAFF,TGCGCCAGCAGCCGCCAAGTGAACACTGAAGCTTTCTTT
TRBV5-1,TRBJ1-1,-,-,CASSLESRGEAFF,TGCGCCAGCAGCTTGGAATCCCGCGGGGAGGCATTCTTT
TRBV4-1,TRBJ1-1,-,-,CASSQAGNTEAFF,TGCGCCAGCAGCCAAGCGGGGAACACTGAAGCTTTCTTT
TRBV9,TRBJ2-1,-,-,CASSRSGDFSYNEQFF,TGTGCCAGCAGCCGAAGTGGGGACTTCTCCTACAATGAGCAGTTCTTC
TRBV4-2,TRBJ2-1,-,-,CASGWGWYEQFF,TGTGCCAGCGGTTGGGGTTGGTATGAGCAGTTCTTC
TRBV4-1,TRBJ2-7,-,-,CASSQGTQLTYEQYF,TGCGCCAGCAGCCAAGGGACTCAACTTACCTACGAGCAGTACTTC
TRBV6-1,TRBJ2-7,-,TRBD1,CASSENWGQATYEQYF,TGTGCCAGCAGTGAAAACTGGGGACAGGCCACCTACGAGCAGTACTTC
TRBV5-1,TRBJ2-5,-,-,CASSLPRGQETQYF,TGCGCCAGCAGCTTACCGAGGGGCCAAGAGACCCAGTACTTC
TRBV27,TRBJ2-1,-,-,CASSLGDTYNEQFF,TGTGCCAGCAGTTTGGGGGATACCTACAATGAGCAGTTCTTC
TRBV4-1,TRBJ2-1,-,TRBD2,CASSQVPLAGGPSPYNEQFF,TGCGCCAGCAGCCAAGTCCCCCTAGCGGGAGGGCCTTCACCTTACAATGAGCAGTTCTTC